Described below is a single T cell receptor (beta chain) sequence and its context. This CDR3 is 13 amino acids long. Trimming took 5 bases from V and 7 from J, leaving 11 bases between them. It was the library that attached unique molecular identifiers to individual cDNA molecules. MiXCR, run by TCRdb on the RACE reads, gives a single entry per CDR3 protein. This sample yields some 250,000 distinct CDR3 sequences, of which around 7.7% are seen a single time; 1.2% belongs to the top ten. The sample belongs to a study of human T cells and chemical hapten exposure. Time point indicated: pre-sensitization, week 0. Treatment reported: therapeutic diphenylcyclopropenone sensitization with weekly scalp DPC.

This chain links TRBV12-3 or TRBV12-4 with TRBJ2-2; D is unclear. Sequences were derived from whole blood, sampled in connection with sensitization to the hapten diphenylcyclopropenone (DPC). This clonotype was sampled from a man younger than 35 with alopecia areata. Some clones in this sample may be carry-over from other donors' samples. The CDR3 DNA reads TGTGCCAGCAGTCTTCAAAGGGACGGGGAGCTGTTTTTT. It specifies CASSLQRDGELFF.